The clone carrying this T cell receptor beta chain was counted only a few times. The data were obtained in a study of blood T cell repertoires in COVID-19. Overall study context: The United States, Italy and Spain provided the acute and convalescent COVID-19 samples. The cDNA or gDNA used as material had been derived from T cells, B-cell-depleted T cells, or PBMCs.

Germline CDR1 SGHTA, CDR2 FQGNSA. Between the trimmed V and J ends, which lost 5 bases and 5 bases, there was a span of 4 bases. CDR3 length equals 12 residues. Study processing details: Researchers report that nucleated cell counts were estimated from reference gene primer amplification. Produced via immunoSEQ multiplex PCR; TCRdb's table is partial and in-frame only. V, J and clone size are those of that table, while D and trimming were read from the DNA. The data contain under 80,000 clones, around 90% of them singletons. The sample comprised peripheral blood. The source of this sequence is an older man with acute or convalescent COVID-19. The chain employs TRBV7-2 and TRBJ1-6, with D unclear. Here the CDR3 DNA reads TGTGCCAGCAGCGTTAATAATTCACCCCTCCACTTT. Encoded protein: CASSVNNSPLHF.